Following are 21 T cell receptor beta chains from one sample sequenced in a study of Ad26.COV2.S vaccination and SARS-CoV-2 variants. Repertoires were generated with immunoSEQ multiplex PCR, while TCRdb's copy carries only in-frame clones and drops some. The sample includes about 680,000 clones, about 89% of them seen just once. Treatment noted: some 20 received Ad26.COV2.S at low or high dose, single or two shots; about five received placebo; per-sample allocation not given. Sample collection was performed on day 63 after the first vaccine or placebo injection. Here the sequenced sample was peripheral blood, taken in a trial of Ad26.COV2.S vaccine versus placebo. These receptor sequences come from a person aged 18-60 years who received the Ad26.COV2.S COVID-19 vaccine or a placebo.

V is TRBV11-2 and J is TRBJ1-2; 7 bases agree with TRBD1. The ends lost 4 bases at V and 4 bases at J; junction bases unmatched: 6. Germline CDR1 reads SGHAT; CDR2 reads FQNNGV. This CDR3 has 14 amino acids. DNA of the CDR3: TGTGCCAGCAGCTACGACAGGGACGGCTATGGCTACACCTTC. Amino acids: CASSYDRDGYGYTF.

This clone was detected once. The V and J genes are TRBV7-9 and TRBJ1-2; D not resolved. The V end was cut by 2 bases, the J end by 0 bases, with 13 bases between. From germline, CDR1 is SEHNR and CDR2 FQNEAQ (reference sequence). The CDR3 contains 16 residues. The CDR3 spells CASSLPTSGSNYGYTF. The DNA for the CDR3 is TGTGCCAGCAGCTTACCTACAAGCGGGTCTAACTATGGCTACACCTTC.

The chain has TRBV4-2 and TRBJ2-1; D remains ambiguous. This CDR3 is built from 18 residues. V lost 0 bases to trimming and J lost 0 bases, with 15 bases between them. CDR1 and CDR2 from the germline V gene are LGHNA and YNFKEQ. CDR3 residues: CASSQETGGSLSYNEQFF. In nucleotides, the CDR3 is TGTGCCAGCAGCCAAGAGACGGGTGGATCCCTCTCCTACAATGAGCAGTTCTTC.

V usage is TRBV3-1 (or the pseudogene TRBV3-2) and J usage is TRBJ2-1; D is tentatively TRBD1 or TRBD2 (5 bases each). V was clipped by 3 bases and J by 6 bases, with 15 bases between them. The CDR3 totals 15 residues. Germline V gene sequence: CDR1 LGHDT, CDR2 YNNKEL (reference sequence). CDR3 protein: CASSHRDRHRNEQFF. CDR3 coding DNA: TGTGCCAGCAGCCATAGGGACCGCCACCGCAATGAGCAGTTCTTC.

V gene TRBV11-1 combines with J gene TRBJ1-1; D gene uncertain. The CDR3 is 13 amino acids. Germline V gene sequence: CDR1 SGHAT, CDR2 FQDESV (reference sequence). Trimming removed 4 bases at V and 0 bases at J, with 6 bases between. The CDR3, as DNA: TGTGCCAGCAGCTCGCAGCTGAACACTGAAGCTTTCTTT. Translating it yields CASSSQLNTEAFF. Filled out from reference TRBV11-1 and TRBJ1-1, the complete variable domain reads EAEVAQSPRYKITEKSQAVAFWCDPISGHATLYWYRQILGQGPELLVQFQDESVVDDSQLPKDRFSAERLKGVDSTLKIQPAELGDSAMYLCASSSQLNTEAFFGQGTRLTVV.

Here the CDR3 reads CAQNRQGSGELFF. Here the CDR3 DNA reads TGTGCCCAGAATAGACAGGGCTCCGGGGAGCTGTTTTTT. The V and J genes are TRBV11-3 and TRBJ2-2; TRBD1 aligns across 7 bases. The V and J ends lost 11 bases and 6 bases, in that order; junction bases with no gene match: 9. CDR3 length equals 13 residues. Germline CDR1 and CDR2: SGHNT and YENEEA.

This clone was seen only a few times. V usage is TRBV2 and J usage is TRBJ1-1; tentative D call: TRBD1 (5 bases). Trimming stripped 1 base from V and 1 base from J, with 16 bases between. Germline V lookup: CDR1 SNHLY, CDR2 FYNNEI. This CDR3 is 17 amino acids long. CDR3 DNA: TGTGCCAGCAGTGAAGGGGAGACAGTCAACCCGAACACTGAAGCTTTCTTT. It encodes CASSEGETVNPNTEAFF.

The chain uses TRBV9 and TRBJ1-4, with 11 bases aligning to TRBD1. This CDR3 comprises 16 residues. The V gene's germline CDR1 is SGDLS and CDR2 YYNGEE. V was clipped by 4 bases and J by 0 bases; unmatched bases: 2. CDR3 coding DNA: TGTGCCAGCAGCTCGGGACAGGGGGCAACTAATGAAAAACTGTTTTTT. It encodes CASSSGQGATNEKLFF.

CDR3 in amino acids: CASSPGGPQETQYF. The CDR3 DNA sequence: TGTGCCAGCAGCCCAGGGGGCCCCCAAGAGACCCAGTACTTC. The genes are TRBV5-4 and TRBJ2-5; 8 bases are a match to TRBD1. Germline V gene data show CDR1 as SGHNT and CDR2 as YYREEE (reference sequence). With V trimmed by 4 bases and J by 1 base, 3 bases remained unmatched. The CDR3 is 14 residues long.

The rearrangement uses TRBV13 and TRBJ2-3; D gene uncertain. CDR3 size: 12 residues. V was clipped by 2 bases and J by 8 bases, with 8 bases between them. Germline lookup yields CDR1 PRHDT and CDR2 FYEKMQ (reference sequence). The CDR3 nucleotides are TGTGCCAGCAGCTTACCCTTAGGTACGCAGTATTTT. Protein product: CASSLPLGTQYF.

The gene calls are TRBV19 and TRBJ2-2; D possibly corresponds to TRBD1 (5 bases). This CDR3 contains 17 residues. The V and J ends lost 4 bases and 3 bases respectively, with 18 bases between them. Germline-derived CDR1 and CDR2 are LNHDA and SQIVND (reference sequence). The CDR3 loop reads CASSTPPGRAHTGELFF. The CDR3 bases are TGTGCCAGTAGTACCCCCCCGGGCAGGGCCCACACCGGGGAGCTGTTTTTT.

J is TRBJ1-5 and V is TRBV19; D is uncertain. This CDR3 comprises 14 residues. V lost 4 bases and J lost 6, with 13 bases in between. The germline gives CDR1 LNHDA, CDR2 SQIVND (reference sequence). CDR3 loop: CASSKLVEGQPQHF. The DNA for the CDR3 is TGTGCCAGTAGTAAATTAGTGGAGGGTCAGCCCCAGCATTTT.

The chain carries TRBV3-1 (or the pseudogene TRBV3-2) and TRBJ2-1; 8 bases match TRBD2. CDR1 is LGHDT, CDR2 YNNKEL, per germline (reference sequence). Trimming took 0 bases from V and 3 from J; bases not matched to a gene: 4. The CDR3 has 16 residues. This chain's CDR3 is CASSQDSSGGYNEQFF. The CDR3 DNA reads as TGTGCCAGCAGCCAAGACTCAAGCGGGGGCTACAATGAGCAGTTCTTC.

The genes are TRBV7-2 and TRBJ1-4; 7 bases are a match to TRBD1. The germline gives CDR1 SGHTA, CDR2 FQGNSA. V was pared by 1 base and J by 7 bases, with 6 bases of the junction left unmatched. The CDR3 covers 15 residues. The CDR3 bases are TGTGCCAGCAGCTTAGACAGGGGAAGAGGTGAAAAACTGTTTTTT. Translating gives CASSLDRGRGEKLFF.

The chain employs TRBV5-1 and TRBJ1-4; D is undetermined. The CDR3 extends over 14 amino acids. Germline-derived CDR1 and CDR2 are SGHRS and YFSETQ. V gave up 0 bases and J gave up 7 bases, with 10 bases separating them. As DNA, the CDR3 is TGCGCCAGCAGCTTGGGTTCGGCCCGTGAAAAACTGTTTTTT. It encodes CASSLGSAREKLFF.

This clone was observed once. The junction differs from germline at one of its ends, possibly a read error. The chain recombines TRBV5-5 with TRBJ2-7; the match to TRBD1 covers 8 bases. Germline V gene sequence: CDR1 SGHKS, CDR2 YYEKEE (reference sequence). The CDR3 is 14 amino acids. CDR3 in amino acids: CASRLDRVVYEQYF. CDR3 DNA: TGTGCCAGCAGATTGGACAGGGTTGTCTACGAGCAGTACTTC.

The chain recombines TRBV2 with TRBJ2-5; a possible D gene is TRBD2 (7 bases). V was trimmed by 7 bases and J by 1 base, leaving 19 bases between them. Germline V CDR1 and CDR2: SNHLY, FYNNEI. The CDR3 is 16 amino acids. In DNA, the CDR3 is TGTGCCAGCACCCGATCGGGGGGCGCCACCCAAGAGACCCAGTACTTC. Its protein is CASTRSGGATQETQYF. Full variable domain (remainder filled in from reference TRBV2 and TRBJ2-5): EPEVTQTPSHQVTQMGQEVILRCVPISNHLYFYWYRQILGQKVEFLVSFYNNEISEKSEIFDDQFSVERPDGSNFTLKIRSTKLEDSAMYFCASTRSGGATQETQYFGPGTRLLVL.

About this clone itself: Other DNA sequences within the sample encode an identical CDR3. The chain is built from TRBV5-1 and TRBJ1-1; D gene ambiguous. Germline V gene data show CDR1 as SGHRS and CDR2 as YFSETQ. V lost 0 bases and J lost 5, with 8 bases in between. CDR3 length equals 13 residues. The DNA of the CDR3 is TGCGCCAGCAGCTTGGAGCGAGGGACTGAAGCTTTCTTT. Translating gives CASSLERGTEAFF.

The chain uses TRBV5-6 and TRBJ2-5; the match to TRBD1 covers 8 bases. This CDR3 contains 16 residues. Trimming at V came to 4 bases and at J to 1 base, leaving 9 bases not matched to a gene. Germline values: CDR1 SGHDT, CDR2 YYEEEE. Here the CDR3 DNA reads TGTGCCAGCAGCCTGAGGGCCGGGACAGGCCAAGAGACCCAGTACTTC. Its protein is CASSLRAGTGQETQYF.

The gene calls are TRBV11-2 and TRBJ1-1; D possibly corresponds to TRBD1 (6 bases). CDR1 and CDR2 (germline): SGHAT, FQNNGV. The length of the CDR3 is 15 residues. V lost 5 bases and J 4 bases, leaving 17 bases between the germline ends. This CDR3 is CASSNDLAGVTEAFF. The CDR3 DNA reads TGTGCCAGCAGCAACGACCTGGCAGGGGTCACTGAAGCTTTCTTT.

This clone has a single count. The chain joins TRBV30 to TRBJ1-1; 7 bases are shared with TRBD1. V gave up 3 bases and J gave up 2 bases; unmatched junction bases: 6. Per germline, CDR1 GTSNPN and CDR2 SVGIG (reference sequence). This CDR3 has 14 residues. CDR3 sequence reads: CAWSLTGTNTEAFF. CDR3 nucleotides: TGTGCCTGGAGCTTGACAGGGACAAACACTGAAGCTTTCTTT.